Shown below are 14 T cell receptor beta chains from a single sample sequenced in a study of shared clonotypes between healthy human individuals. Clones were read by immunoSEQ multiplex PCR, and TCRdb kept only the in-frame ones, dropping some. The data contain approximately 2.1 million clones, 90% to 95% of them singletons. Sequencing was carried out using naive CD4+ T cells from PBMCs. This sample's subset: CD45RA+ positively selected. The receptors shown here come from a man aged 18 to 30 in good health. Some clones in this sample may be carry-over from other donors' samples.

The chain employs TRBV9 and TRBJ1-2, with D unresolved. Germline V CDR1 and CDR2: SGDLS, YYNGEE. V was clipped by 4 bases and J by 0 bases, with 16 bases between them. This CDR3 is built from 16 residues. CDR3 protein: CASSPRLHPSNYGYTF. As DNA, the CDR3 is TGTGCCAGCAGCCCCCGTTTGCACCCATCTAACTATGGCTACACCTTC.

The chain carries TRBV7-9 and TRBJ1-4; the D gene is possibly TRBD1 (6 bases). Per the germline V gene, CDR1 is SEHNR and CDR2 is FQNEAQ (reference sequence). V dropped 5 bases and J dropped 0 bases, with 16 bases sitting between them. The CDR3 is made up of 17 amino acids. The CDR3 spells CASSTDRGLTTNEKLFF. DNA of the CDR3: TGTGCCAGCAGCACGGACAGAGGCTTAACAACTAATGAAAAACTGTTTTTT.

This chain connects TRBV20-1 to TRBJ1-2; D remains ambiguous. Germline V gene sequence: CDR1 DFQATT, CDR2 SNEGSKA (reference sequence). The CDR3 loop spans 11 amino acids. Trimming took off 3 bases at V and 8 bases at J, with 10 bases between the two ends. In DNA, the CDR3 is TGCAGTGCTAGGATAGAGGGCGGCTACACCTTC. Its translation is CSARIEGGYTF.

The chain combines TRBV5-1 with TRBJ2-7, with TRBD1 matching 9 bases. V dropped 7 bases and J dropped 4; count of bases not matched to a gene: 9. In germline, CDR1 is SGHRS, CDR2 YFSETQ. The CDR3 spans 14 residues. For the CDR3, the DNA is TGCGCCAGCCTCTTCCGGACAGGGGAATACGAGCAGTACTTC. Its protein is CASLFRTGEYEQYF.

The chain links TRBV10-3 to TRBJ2-1, with no clear D. With 0 bases removed from V and 2 bases from J, the gap between germline ends came to 14 bases. Per germline, CDR1 ENHRY and CDR2 SYGVKD. The CDR3 is 17 residues long. The CDR3 nucleotides are TGTGCCATCAGTGAGTCGCCGGGTGGTCAGACCTACAATGAGCAGTTCTTC. Amino acid sequence: CAISESPGGQTYNEQFF.

J is TRBJ1-5 and V is TRBV5-1; D perhaps matches TRBD1 (5 bases). CDR1 is SGHRS, CDR2 YFSETQ, per germline. The CDR3 runs 15 residues. V lost 1 base and J lost 2, with 10 bases in between. CDR3 loop: CASSLLPGGNQPQHF. Written as DNA, the CDR3 is TGCGCCAGCAGCTTGCTTCCGGGGGGCAATCAGCCCCAGCATTTT.

This clone has just a few counts. The V gene is TRBV7-9, the J gene TRBJ1-2; D remains unclear. CDR1 SEHNR and CDR2 FQNEAQ come from the germline V gene (reference sequence). This CDR3 is built from 14 residues. V lost 7 bases and J 6 bases, leaving 18 bases between the germline ends. CDR3 bases: TGTGCCAGCATCCTCATCCTCCCACCGCATGGCTACACCTTC. It codes for CASILILPPHGYTF.

The rearrangement links TRBV27 to TRBJ2-1; no clear D gene. The germline V gene has CDR1 MNHEY and CDR2 SMNVEV (reference sequence). Trimming took 10 bases from V and 9 from J, leaving 22 bases between them. This CDR3 has 14 residues. CDR3 nucleotide sequence: TGTGCCACCTGTCTGGATAATTATAGTAGTGAGCAGTTCTTC. It specifies CATCLDNYSSEQFF.

This rearrangement joins TRBV28 to TRBJ2-5; 7 nucleotides align to TRBD1. Per germline, CDR1 MDHEN and CDR2 SYDVKM. Unmatched junction bases numbered 3, after V lost 3 bases and J lost 5 bases. CDR3 size: 13 residues. The CDR3 here is CASSFETGETQYF. The CDR3 DNA follows: TGTGCCAGCAGTTTTGAGACAGGGGAGACCCAGTACTTC. Filled out from reference TRBV28 and TRBJ2-5, the complete variable domain reads DVKVTQSSRYLVKRTGEKVFLECVQDMDHENMFWYRQDPGLGLRLIYFSYDVKMKEKGDIPEGYSVSREKKERFSLILESASTNQTSMYLCASSFETGETQYFGPGTRLLVL.

The chain uses TRBV11-3 and TRBJ2-1; 13 nucleotides line up with TRBD2. The trim removed 5 bases at V and 1 base at J, leaving 11 bases unmatched. CDR1 is SGHNT, CDR2 YENEEA, per germline. The CDR3 loop spans 19 amino acids. CDR3 sequence (DNA): TGTGCCAGCAGCAGCTCCGGGACTAGCGGGACACGGTCCTACAATGAGCAGTTCTTC. It encodes CASSSSGTSGTRSYNEQFF.

This chain joins TRBV30 and TRBJ2-1; D may be TRBD2 (5 bases). Trimming left V 5 bases short and J 9 bases short, with 20 bases between. This CDR3 contains 14 residues. Germline lookup yields CDR1 GTSNPN and CDR2 SVGIG (reference sequence). CDR3 sequence: CAWSPLGSAREQFF. In DNA, the CDR3 is TGTGCCTGGTCGCCTTTGGGTAGCGCCCGTGAGCAGTTCTTC.

V gene TRBV11-1 combines with J gene TRBJ2-1, with TRBD2 matching over 8 bases. This CDR3 spans 18 amino acids. Germline values: CDR1 SGHAT, CDR2 FQDESV (reference sequence). The V segment lost 6 bases and the J segment 0 bases; nucleotides outside the gene matches: 13. Here the CDR3 reads CASSRHGLAGGSYNEQFF. CDR3 DNA: TGTGCCAGCAGTCGACACGGATTGGCGGGAGGCTCCTACAATGAGCAGTTCTTC.

The chain joins TRBV7-9 to TRBJ2-2; 8 positions agree with TRBD2. The CDR3 has 15 residues. V shed 3 bases, J shed 7 bases, and the junction held 7 bases outside the gene matches. CDR1 and CDR2 (germline): SEHNR, FQNEAQ (reference sequence). CDR3 amino acids: CASSFGSGNGGELFF. CDR3 DNA: TGTGCCAGCAGCTTCGGTAGCGGGAACGGCGGGGAGCTGTTTTTT.

CDR3 protein: CSVSTSYGYTF. The DNA of the CDR3 is TGCAGCGTCTCCACCTCCTATGGCTACACCTTC. The chain couples TRBV29-1 to TRBJ1-2; D not resolved. Germline-derived CDR1 and CDR2 are SQVTM and ANQGSEA. V was trimmed by 6 bases and J by 4 bases, leaving 9 bases between them. This CDR3 region has 11 residues.